Presented here are 17 T cell receptor beta chains from one specimen sequenced in a study of blood T cell repertoires in COVID-19. Profiling relied on immunoSEQ multiplex PCR, and the TCRdb table lists in-frame clones only, not all of them. The profile shows about 200,000 clones, around 78% of them singletons. The sequenced sample consisted of peripheral blood. The origin of the receptors is a woman older than 75 with active or convalescent COVID-19.

The DNA for the CDR3 is TGTGCCAGCTCACCACGGGGCCTCACAGATACGCAGTATTTT. Translation: CASSPRGLTDTQYF. The V call is TRBV18, the J call TRBJ2-3, with a possible D match to TRBD1 (5 bases). Trimming removed 1 base from V and 2 bases from J, with 7 bases in between. The CDR3 runs 14 residues. Germline V gives CDR1 KGHSH, CDR2 LQKENI.

This chain links TRBV7-9 with TRBJ2-1, with 7 bases fitting TRBD1. The trim removed 5 bases at V and 4 bases at J, leaving 20 bases unmatched. The length of the CDR3 is 19 residues. CDR1 and CDR2 from the germline V gene are SEHNR and FQNEAQ (reference sequence). CDR3 nucleotide sequence: TGTGCCAGCAGCCTCCACAGGGGAAGCCCGCGTAGCGAATACAATGAGCAGTTCTTC. It codes for CASSLHRGSPRSEYNEQFF. The variable domain in full, completed from reference TRBV7-9 and TRBJ2-1, reads DTGVSQNPRHKITKRGQNVTFRCDPISEHNRLYWYRQTLGQGPEFLTYFQNEAQLEKSRLLSDRFSAERPKGSFSTLEIQRTEQGDSAMYLCASSLHRGSPRSEYNEQFFGPGTRLTVL.

The V gene is TRBV6-6, the J gene TRBJ1-1; D is uncertain. Germline V gene data show CDR1 as MNHNY and CDR2 as SVGAGI (reference sequence). V was shortened by 5 bases and J by 2 bases, with 15 bases between the two germline ends. CDR3 size: 15 residues. This chain's CDR3 is CASSTRSGFNTEAFF. DNA for the CDR3: TGTGCCAGCAGTACCCGATCGGGGTTTAACACTGAAGCTTTCTTT.

The rearrangement links TRBV7-8 to TRBJ1-3; 10 bases align to TRBD1. This CDR3 has 17 residues. The V gene's germline CDR1 is SGHVS and CDR2 FQNEAQ. Trimming cost V 3 bases and J 0 bases; bases outside gene matches: 5. CDR3 sequence (DNA): TGTGCCAGCAGCTTTCAGACAGGGGGCAACTCTGGAAACACCATATATTTT. Residues: CASSFQTGGNSGNTIYF. The whole variable domain, remainder taken from reference TRBV7-8 and TRBJ1-3, is GAGVSQSPRYKVAKRGQDVALRCDPISGHVSLFWYQQALGQGPEFLTYFQNEAQLDKSGLPSDRFFAERPEGSVSTLKIQRTQQEDSAVYLCASSFQTGGNSGNTIYFGEGSWLTVV.

The genes are TRBV10-1 and TRBJ2-3, with D perhaps matching TRBD2 (5 bases). Germline CDR1 WNHNN, CDR2 SYGVQD (reference sequence). The ends were cut back, 2 bases at V and 4 bases at J, with 7 bases in the middle. The CDR3 consists of 13 residues. This CDR3 is CASSESGPDTQYF. The DNA for the CDR3 is TGCGCCAGCAGTGAGAGCGGACCAGATACGCAGTATTTT.

The chain combines TRBV5-1 with TRBJ1-4; D perhaps matches TRBD1 (6 bases). The V end lost 4 bases, the J end lost 7 bases, and 14 bases lay between the germline ends. Germline assignment: CDR1 SGHRS and CDR2 YFSETQ. The CDR3 runs 14 residues. CDR3 protein: CASSDTQGGEKLFF. CDR3 nucleotide sequence: TGCGCCAGCAGCGATACACAGGGTGGTGAAAAACTGTTTTTT.

The chain couples TRBV18 to TRBJ1-1; a weak D match, TRBD1 (6 bases). CDR3 length: 14 amino acids. V was shortened by 4 bases and J by 1 base, with 10 bases between the two germline ends. Germline lookup yields CDR1 KGHSH and CDR2 LQKENI. In DNA form, the CDR3 reads TGTGCCAGCTCACTGAACAGGGAGAACACTGAAGCTTTCTTT. Its translation is CASSLNRENTEAFF.

The chain combines TRBV21-1 with TRBJ2-1; whether TRBD2, the table's D call, matches the DNA was not checked. TRBV21-1 is designated a pseudogene. This CDR3 comprises 15 residues. The CDR3 region has the DNA TGTGCCAGCAGCCCCTTGCGGGGGGGCCCCGGCGAGCAGTTCTTC. As protein: CASSPLRGGPGEQFF.

V is TRBV28 and J is TRBJ1-2; D is unclear. V lost 2 bases and J 4 bases, leaving 14 bases between the germline ends. CDR3 length: 15 amino acids. CDR1 is MDHEN and CDR2 is SYDVKM in the germline V gene. DNA of the CDR3: TGTGCCAGCAGTTTAACGCAGGCGCTTTCCTATGGCTACACCTTC. Its protein is CASSLTQALSYGYTF.

This chain's CDR3 is CASSIDPWDRENEQFF. For the CDR3, the DNA is TGTGCCAGTAGTATAGATCCCTGGGACAGGGAGAATGAGCAGTTCTTC. This chain connects TRBV19 to TRBJ2-1; 9 bases align to TRBD1. This CDR3 has 16 residues. Germline-derived CDR1 and CDR2 are LNHDA and SQIVND (reference sequence). The junction had 7 bases not matched to a gene; V was cut back by 0 bases and J by 7 bases.

As to this clone: The germline gene is not matched at one end of the junction; a read error may be the cause. V usage is TRBV5-4 and J usage is TRBJ2-7, with 13 bases aligning to TRBD2. CDR3 length: 16 residues. Per the germline V gene, CDR1 is SGHNT and CDR2 is YYREEE (reference sequence). The CDR3 loop reads CAGSLGTSGAPYEQYF. For the CDR3, the DNA is TGTGCCGGCAGCTTGGGGACTAGCGGGGCACCCTACGAGCAGTACTTC.

This clone showed up just once. The V and J genes are TRBV5-4 and TRBJ1-2; a weak D match, TRBD1 (6 bases). This CDR3 region has 14 residues. Germline loops: CDR1 SGHNT, CDR2 YYREEE (reference sequence). Trimming took 2 bases from V and 0 from J, leaving 8 bases between them. The DNA of the CDR3 is TGTGCCAGCAGCTTAGGGGGATCTAACTATGGCTACACCTTC. It is translated as CASSLGGSNYGYTF.

The CDR3 is CARGTSGRNSTDTQYF. CDR3 sequence (DNA): TGTGCCCGCGGGACTAGCGGGCGGAATAGCACAGATACGCAGTATTTT. The chain carries TRBV21-1 and TRBJ2-3; the D call of TRBD2 is as the table states it, not checked on the DNA. TRBV21-1 counts as a pseudogene. The CDR3 totals 16 residues.

The chain joins TRBV28 to TRBJ1-4; 9 bases fit TRBD1. V dropped 4 bases and J dropped 15; count of bases not matched to a gene: 9. The germline CDR1 and CDR2 sequences are MDHEN and SYDVKM. CDR3 length: 13 residues. This CDR3 reads CASSWKNRGRMFF. The CDR3 coding sequence is TGTGCCAGCAGTTGGAAAAACAGGGGGCGTATGTTTTTT.

The chain couples TRBV30 to TRBJ1-5; TRBD1 aligns across 8 bases. This CDR3 is built from 16 residues. The germline CDR1 and CDR2 sequences are GTSNPN and SVGIG (reference sequence). J was trimmed by 0 bases and V by 0 bases; bases with no gene match: 4. The CDR3 coding sequence is TGTGCCTGGAGTGTACGGACAGGGAATAGCAATCAGCCCCAGCATTTT. It yields the protein CAWSVRTGNSNQPQHF.

The V call is TRBV7-2, the J call TRBJ2-7; 9 nucleotides match TRBD2. Losses at the gene ends were 5 bases for V and 4 bases for J; bases not matched to a gene: 9. The CDR3 consists of 15 residues. CDR1 is SGHTA and CDR2 is FQGNSA in the germline V gene. CDR3 nucleotides: TGTGCCAGCAGCCCCACGGGCGGGGGGGCTTACGAGCAGTACTTC. Encoded protein: CASSPTGGGAYEQYF.

This rearrangement joins TRBV28 to TRBJ2-6; the D gene is possibly TRBD1 (6 bases). V was shortened by 7 bases and J by 1 base, with 11 bases between the two germline ends. The CDR3 sequence is 15 residues long. Germline V gene lookup returns CDR1 MDHEN and CDR2 SYDVKM. The CDR3 bases are TGTGCCAGCACAGGGGTGGAATCTGGGGCCAACGTCCTGACTTTC. Translated: CASTGVESGANVLTF.